Sequencing of this TCR beta chain was carried out in a study of T cell responses to AZD1222 COVID-19 vaccine. Study-wide findings and caveats: Following two doses of AZD1222, Spike-specific TCR breadth and depth rose. Every sample of the repertoires postdated the peak T cell response. Donors, mostly white British, included more females; clonal diversity was possibly underestimated. Only 5 or 6 individuals given AZD1222 were seropositive at baseline.

Germline V gene data show CDR1 as SGHTA and CDR2 as FQGNSA. V lost 1 base to trimming and J lost 4 bases; unmatched junction nucleotides: 3. This CDR3 is 16 amino acids long. A note on this clone: Antigen specificity is unknown.

This table comes from immunoSEQ multiplex PCR, and its TCRdb copy is limited to in-frame clones, with some not included. The table includes about 110,000 clones, roughly nine tenths detected once. J is TRBJ2-3 and V is TRBV7-2, with 12 bases matching TRBD2. This TCR was recovered from an adult in good health. Sequences were derived from peripheral blood, sampled on day 0 of MenACWY control vaccination. CDR3 sequence: CASSLETSGGADTQYF. DNA of the CDR3: TGTGCCAGCAGCTTAGAGACTAGCGGGGGCGCAGATACGCAGTATTTT.